The clone carrying this T cell receptor beta chain was seen a handful of times. TCRdb reanalysed the PCR reads using MiXCR and keeps one entry per CDR3 protein. The sample holds over 85,000 distinct CDR3 sequences, more than 20% seen once. This record comes from a study of molecular identifiers for immune sequencing clone quantification. Overall study context: Five portions were made in replicates from RNA of 20,000 or 100,000 naive CD8 cells, and four underwent sequencing.

V lost 6 bases and J lost 2, with 14 bases in between. This CDR3 is built from 14 residues. Germline V gives CDR1 MGHDK, CDR2 SYGVNS. The sample was naive CD8+ T cells from blood, with Jurkat cell RNA spiked in. Regarding subset: FACS-sorted CD8+CD4-CCR7+CD45RA+ naive T cells. The TCR sequence derives from a human donor in good health. Some libraries in this study had Jurkat cell RNA spiked in. The chain is built from TRBV25-1 and TRBJ2-7; D may be TRBD2 (6 bases). CDR3 sequence: CASRAGTYAYEQYF. CDR3 bases: TGTGCCAGCAGGGCCGGGACTTATGCCTACGAGCAGTACTTC.